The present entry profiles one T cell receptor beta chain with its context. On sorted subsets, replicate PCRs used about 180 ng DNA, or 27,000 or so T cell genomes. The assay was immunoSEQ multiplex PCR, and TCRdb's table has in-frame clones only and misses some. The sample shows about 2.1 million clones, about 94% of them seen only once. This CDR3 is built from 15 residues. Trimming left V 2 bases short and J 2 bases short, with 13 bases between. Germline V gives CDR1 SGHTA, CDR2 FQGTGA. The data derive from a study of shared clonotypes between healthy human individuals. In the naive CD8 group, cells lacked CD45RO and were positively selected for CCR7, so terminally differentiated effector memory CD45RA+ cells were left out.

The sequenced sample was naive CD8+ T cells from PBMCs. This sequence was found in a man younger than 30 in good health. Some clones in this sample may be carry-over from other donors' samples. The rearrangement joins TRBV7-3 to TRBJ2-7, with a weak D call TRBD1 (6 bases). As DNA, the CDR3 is TGTGCCAGCAGCTTACGGGCGACAGGCCCCTACGAGCAGTACTTC. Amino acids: CASSLRATGPYEQYF.